What follows are 11 T cell receptor beta chains derived from one specimen sequenced in a study of T cells in localized non-small cell lung cancer (dated by TCRdb to about 2020). The method was the immunoSEQ multiplex PCR assay. TCRdb's version of the immuneACCESS table is confined to in-frame rearrangements and falls short of the full clone set. An unresolved V gene accounts for under half of the shortfall where checked; the remainder is of unknown origin. Within this sample are approximately 22,000 clones, with about 90% of them counted one time only. Of the sample, about 6.7% is held by the ten largest clones. This specimen consisted of peripheral blood, obtained before any cancer treatment. These receptors were obtained from a male donor aged 60 or older with stage I squamous cell lung carcinoma.

The chain joins TRBV28 to TRBJ1-5; D is perhaps TRBD1 (5 bases). The CDR3 length is 16 residues. V was pared by 3 bases and J by 3 bases, with 15 bases between. Germline values: CDR1 MDHEN, CDR2 SYDVKM. CDR3 nucleotides: TGTGCCAGCAGTTTTTACAGGCGGCCCTCCAATCAGCCCCAGCATTTT. Translated: CASSFYRRPSNQPQHF.

This rearrangement joins TRBV4-1 to TRBJ2-3, with 7 bases fitting TRBD2. This CDR3 spans 17 amino acids. J was trimmed by 0 bases and V by 0 bases; bases with no gene match: 6. Germline V lookup: CDR1 MGHRA, CDR2 YSYEKL. The CDR3 DNA sequence: TGCGCCAGCAGCCAAGATGAGCGGGGCACTAGCACAGATACGCAGTATTTT. Translated: CASSQDERGTSTDTQYF.

This chain links TRBV9 with TRBJ2-2; 7 bases fit TRBD1. Germline CDR1 reads SGDLS; CDR2 reads YYNGEE. J was trimmed by 4 bases and V by 0 bases; bases with no gene match: 6. There are 16 residues in the CDR3. CDR3 region: CASSVGIGGVTGELFF. The CDR3 nucleotides read TGTGCCAGCAGCGTAGGAATAGGGGGCGTCACCGGGGAGCTGTTTTTT.

The V and J genes are TRBV5-5 and TRBJ1-2; 9 bases align to TRBD1. Germline CDR1 and CDR2: SGHKS and YYEKEE (reference sequence). V was pared by 4 bases and J by 8 bases, with 9 bases of the junction left unmatched. The CDR3 loop spans 14 amino acids. The CDR3 loop is CASSPRDRAWGYTF. CDR3 nucleotide sequence: TGTGCCAGCAGCCCCCGGGACAGGGCGTGGGGCTACACCTTC.

V and J are TRBV21-1 and TRBJ2-7; the table's D call, TRBD1, has no DNA check behind it. TRBV21-1 is a known pseudogene. This CDR3 region has 14 residues. CDR3 loop: CASSFRDRNNEQYF. The DNA for the CDR3 is TGTGCCAGCAGCTTCCGGGACAGGAACAACGAGCAGTACTTC.

The rearrangement links TRBV7-2 to TRBJ1-1; D uncertain. The CDR3 contains 17 residues. Trimming stripped 1 base from V and 4 bases from J, with 19 bases between. The V gene's germline CDR1 is SGHTA and CDR2 FQGNSA. The CDR3 spells CASSLELASVRGTEAFF. In DNA, the CDR3 is TGTGCCAGCAGCTTAGAGTTGGCATCAGTCCGGGGCACTGAAGCTTTCTTT.

The CDR3 DNA sequence: TGTGCCTTTTTACGGGACAGCTACGAGCAGTACTTC. It codes for CAFLRDSYEQYF. V is TRBV30 and J is TRBJ2-7, with 7 bases fitting TRBD1. This CDR3 has 12 residues. Germline CDR1 GTSNPN, CDR2 SVGIG (reference sequence). Trimming at V came to 7 bases and at J to 3 bases, leaving 6 bases not matched to a gene.

The chain links TRBV21-1 to TRBJ1-1. TRBV21-1 is annotated as a pseudogene. This CDR3 has 17 residues. The CDR3 region is CASSTHIPGRIATEAFF. In DNA form, the CDR3 reads TGTGCCAGCAGCACCCATATCCCGGGCCGCATTGCCACTGAAGCTTTCTTT.

V is TRBV29-1 and J is TRBJ2-3, with D uncertain. CDR1 is SQVTM, CDR2 ANQGSEA, per germline. The CDR3 runs 10 residues. V lost 6 bases to trimming and J lost 5 bases, with 6 bases between them. CDR3 sequence: CSVSVDTQYF. CDR3 DNA: TGCAGCGTCTCAGTAGATACGCAGTATTTT.

Written as DNA, the CDR3 is TGTGCCTGGAGTGTAGGAGGGCCCAATGAGCAGTTCTTC. It codes for CAWSVGGPNEQFF. The rearrangement uses TRBV30 and TRBJ2-1; tentatively, D is TRBD2 (6 bases). Trimming shortened V by 0 bases and J by 6 bases, and 9 bases separated the two germline ends. CDR1 and CDR2 from the germline V gene are GTSNPN and SVGIG (reference sequence). The CDR3 sequence is 13 residues long.

This clone was detected only a few times. The chain is built from TRBV10-3 and TRBJ1-1; possible D gene TRBD1, 6 bases. This CDR3 comprises 14 residues. V lost 3 bases and J 3 bases, leaving 11 bases between the germline ends. CDR1 and CDR2 (germline): ENHRY, SYGVKD. CDR3 nucleotide sequence: TGTGCCATCAGTGAATTACAGGGATACACTGAAGCTTTCTTT. It translates to CAISELQGYTEAFF.